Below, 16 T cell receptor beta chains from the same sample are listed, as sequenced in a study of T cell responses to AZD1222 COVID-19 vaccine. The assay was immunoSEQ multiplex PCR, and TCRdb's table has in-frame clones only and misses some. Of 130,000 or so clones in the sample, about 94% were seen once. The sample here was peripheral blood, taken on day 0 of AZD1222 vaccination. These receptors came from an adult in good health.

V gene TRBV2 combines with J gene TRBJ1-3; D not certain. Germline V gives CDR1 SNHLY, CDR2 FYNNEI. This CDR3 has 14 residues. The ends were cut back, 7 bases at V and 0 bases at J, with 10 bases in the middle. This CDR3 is CASTDVHSGNTIYF. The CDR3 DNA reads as TGTGCCAGCACCGACGTCCACTCTGGAAACACCATATATTTT.

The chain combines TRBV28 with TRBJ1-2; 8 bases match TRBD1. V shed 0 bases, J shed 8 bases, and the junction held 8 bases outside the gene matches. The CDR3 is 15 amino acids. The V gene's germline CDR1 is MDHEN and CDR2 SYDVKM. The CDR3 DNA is TGTGCCAGCAGTTTATGGCCAGGGGGCGCCGGGGGCTACACCTTC. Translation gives CASSLWPGGAGGYTF.

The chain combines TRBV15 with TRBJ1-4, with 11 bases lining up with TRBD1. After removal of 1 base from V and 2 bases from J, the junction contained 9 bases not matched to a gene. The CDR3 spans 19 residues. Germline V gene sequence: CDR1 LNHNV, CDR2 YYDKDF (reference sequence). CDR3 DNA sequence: TGTGCCACCAGCAGAGGGACAGGGGGCGGTTGGGCCACTAATGAAAAACTGTTTTTT. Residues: CATSRGTGGGWATNEKLFF.

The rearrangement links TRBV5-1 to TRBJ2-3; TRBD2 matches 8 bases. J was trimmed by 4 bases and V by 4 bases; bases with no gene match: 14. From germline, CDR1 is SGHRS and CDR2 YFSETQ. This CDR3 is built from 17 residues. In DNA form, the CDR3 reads TGCGCCAGCAGCGCCAACGGGGGGGAGGATGTTGCAGATACGCAGTATTTT. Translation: CASSANGGEDVADTQYF.

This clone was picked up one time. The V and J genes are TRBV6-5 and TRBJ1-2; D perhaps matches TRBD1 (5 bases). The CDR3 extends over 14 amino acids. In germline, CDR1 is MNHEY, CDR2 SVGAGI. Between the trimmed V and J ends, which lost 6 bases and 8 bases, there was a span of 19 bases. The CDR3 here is CASRFSQAKGGYTF. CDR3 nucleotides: TGTGCCAGCAGGTTCTCACAAGCCAAGGGGGGCTACACCTTC.

CDR3 protein: CASSQDLGTIYF. The CDR3, as DNA: TGCGCCAGCAGCCAAGATCTGGGCACCATATATTTT. The V gene is TRBV4-1, the J gene TRBJ1-3; D not resolved. CDR1 is MGHRA and CDR2 is YSYEKL in the germline V gene. The ends were cut back, 0 bases at V and 9 bases at J, with 6 bases in the middle. The CDR3 totals 12 residues.

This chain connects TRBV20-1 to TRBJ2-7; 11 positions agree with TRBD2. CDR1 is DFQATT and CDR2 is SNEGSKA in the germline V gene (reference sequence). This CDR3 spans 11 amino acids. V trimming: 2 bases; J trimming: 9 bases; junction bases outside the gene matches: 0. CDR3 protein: CSARLAGGQYF. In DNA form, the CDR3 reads TGCAGTGCTAGACTAGCGGGAGGGCAGTACTTC.

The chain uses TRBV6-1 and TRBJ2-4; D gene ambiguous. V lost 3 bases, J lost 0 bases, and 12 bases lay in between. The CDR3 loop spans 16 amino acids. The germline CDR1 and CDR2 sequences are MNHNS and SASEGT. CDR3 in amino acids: CASSDWGTLAKNIQYF. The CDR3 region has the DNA TGTGCCAGCAGTGATTGGGGTACACTAGCCAAAAACATTCAGTACTTC.

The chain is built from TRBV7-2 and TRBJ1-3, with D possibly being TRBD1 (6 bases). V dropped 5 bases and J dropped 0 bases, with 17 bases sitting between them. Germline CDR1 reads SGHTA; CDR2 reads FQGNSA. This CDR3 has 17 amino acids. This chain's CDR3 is CASSGLVGAISGNTIYF. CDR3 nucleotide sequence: TGTGCCAGCAGCGGACTGGTGGGGGCAATCTCTGGAAACACCATATATTTT.

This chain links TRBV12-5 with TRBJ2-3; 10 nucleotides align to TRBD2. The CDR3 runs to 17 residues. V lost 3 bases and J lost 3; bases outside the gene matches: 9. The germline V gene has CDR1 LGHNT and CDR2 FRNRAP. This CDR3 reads CASGLGLAGVWTDTQYF. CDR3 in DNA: TGTGCTAGTGGTTTAGGGCTAGCGGGAGTTTGGACAGATACGCAGTATTTT.

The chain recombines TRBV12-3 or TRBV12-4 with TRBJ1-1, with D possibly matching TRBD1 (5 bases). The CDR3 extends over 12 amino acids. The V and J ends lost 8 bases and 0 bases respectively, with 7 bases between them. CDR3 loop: CASGTLNTEAFF. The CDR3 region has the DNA TGTGCCAGCGGGACGTTGAACACTGAAGCTTTCTTT.

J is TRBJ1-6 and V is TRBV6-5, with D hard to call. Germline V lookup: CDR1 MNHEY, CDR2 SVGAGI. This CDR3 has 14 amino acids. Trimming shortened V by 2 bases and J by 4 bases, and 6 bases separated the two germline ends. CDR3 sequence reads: CASSYQKYNSPLHF. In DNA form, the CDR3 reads TGTGCCAGCAGTTACCAGAAGTATAATTCACCCCTCCACTTT.

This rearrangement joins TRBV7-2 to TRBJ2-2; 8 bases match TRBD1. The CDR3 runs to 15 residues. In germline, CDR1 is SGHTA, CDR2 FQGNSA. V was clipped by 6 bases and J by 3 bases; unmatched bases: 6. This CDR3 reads CASSHSQGDTGELFF. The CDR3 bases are TGTGCCAGCAGTCACTCACAGGGGGACACCGGGGAGCTGTTTTTT.

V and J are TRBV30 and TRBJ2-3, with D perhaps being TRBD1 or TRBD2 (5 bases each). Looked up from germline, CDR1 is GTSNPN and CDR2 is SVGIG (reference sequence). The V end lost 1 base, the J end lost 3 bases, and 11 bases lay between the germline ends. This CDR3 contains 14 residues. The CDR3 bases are TGTGCCTGGAGTGGGAGTGGGGGAACAGATACGCAGTATTTT. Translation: CAWSGSGGTDTQYF.

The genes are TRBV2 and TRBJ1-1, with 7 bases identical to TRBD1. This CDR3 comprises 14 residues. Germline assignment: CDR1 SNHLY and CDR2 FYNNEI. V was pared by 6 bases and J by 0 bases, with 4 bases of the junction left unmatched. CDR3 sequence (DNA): TGTGCCAGCAGCCATGGGACAGTGAACACTGAAGCTTTCTTT. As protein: CASSHGTVNTEAFF.

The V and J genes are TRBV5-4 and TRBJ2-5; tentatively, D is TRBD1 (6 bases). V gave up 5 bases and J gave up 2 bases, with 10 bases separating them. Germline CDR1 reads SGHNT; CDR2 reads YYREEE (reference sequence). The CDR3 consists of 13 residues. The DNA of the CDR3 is TGTGCCAGCAGGCAACAGGGTCAAGAGACCCAGTACTTC. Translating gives CASRQQGQETQYF.